This T cell receptor (beta chain) was obtained from a study of T-cell reconstitution after alpha-beta-depleted transplantation in children. Per the germline V gene, CDR1 is DFQATT and CDR2 is SNEGSKA (reference sequence). V dropped 1 base and J dropped 1; count of bases not matched to a gene: 10. This CDR3 has 18 amino acids. The TCRbeta library was prepared with unique molecular identifiers. TCRdb used MiXCR to reprocess the PCR reads, holding one entry per CDR3 protein. The profile shows some 350,000 distinct CDR3 sequences, over 9% of them singletons. The specimen was PBMCs from the stem cell graft donor, collected from the stem cell graft. The TCR originated in a human donor who donated a stem cell graft to a child with acute lymphoblastic leukemia. The chain is built from TRBV20-1 and TRBJ2-1; 10 bases line up with TRBD2. In DNA, the CDR3 is TGCAGTGCTAGAGGTAAAACCCGGACTAGCGGTTCCTACAATGAGCAGTTCTTC. This codes for CSARGKTRTSGSYNEQFF.